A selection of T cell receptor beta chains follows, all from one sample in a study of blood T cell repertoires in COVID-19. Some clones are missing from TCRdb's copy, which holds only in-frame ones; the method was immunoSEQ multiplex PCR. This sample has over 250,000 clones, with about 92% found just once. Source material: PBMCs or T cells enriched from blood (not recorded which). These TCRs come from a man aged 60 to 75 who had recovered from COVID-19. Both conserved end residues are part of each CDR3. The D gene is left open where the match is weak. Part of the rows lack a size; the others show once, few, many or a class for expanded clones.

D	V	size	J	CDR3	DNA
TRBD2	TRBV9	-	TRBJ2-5	CASSVAGGSETQYF	TGTGCCAGCAGCGTAGCGGGGGGGTCAGAGACCCAGTACTTC
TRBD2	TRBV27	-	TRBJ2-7	CASSRLAGVYEQYF	TGTGCCAGCAGCCGACTAGCGGGAGTCTACGAGCAGTACTTC
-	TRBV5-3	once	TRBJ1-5	CARSLLYDSRDVQPQHF	TGTGCCAGAAGCTTGCTGTACGACAGTCGAGATGTTCAGCCCCAGCATTTT
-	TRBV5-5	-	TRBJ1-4	CASRYPGGWKLEKLFF	TGTGCCAGCAGGTACCCGGGGGGGTGGAAGCTTGAAAAACTGTTTTTT
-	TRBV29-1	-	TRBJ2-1	CSVEGLGSLGISRRAEQFF	TGCAGCGTTGAAGGACTAGGGAGCTTAGGGATTTCAAGGAGGGCTGAGCAGTTCTTC
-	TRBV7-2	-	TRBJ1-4	CASSLAQGNEKLFF	TGTGCCAGCAGCTTAGCTCAGGGGAATGAAAAACTGTTTTTT
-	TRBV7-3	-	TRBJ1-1	CASSLGGVTEAFF	TGTGCCAGCAGCTTAGGAGGGGTCACTGAAGCTTTCTTT
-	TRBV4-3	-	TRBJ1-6	CASSQDTAGGLPLHF	TGCGCCAGCAGCCAAGATACGGCGGGGGGCCTACCCCTCCACTTT
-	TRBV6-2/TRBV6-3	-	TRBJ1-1	CASSYRGQLVTEAFF	TGTGCCAGCAGTTACCGGGGACAATTGGTCACTGAAGCTTTCTTT
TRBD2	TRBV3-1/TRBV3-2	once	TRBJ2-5	CASSQGLAGKGWETQYF	TGTGCCAGCAGCCAAGGGCTAGCGGGAAAGGGCTGGGAGACCCAGTACTTC
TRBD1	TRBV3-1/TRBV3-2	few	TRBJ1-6	CASSPGGSYNSPLHF	TGTGCCAGCAGTCCAGGGGGCTCCTATAATTCACCCCTCCACTTT
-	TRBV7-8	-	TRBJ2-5	CASSSSRLRRQETQYF	TGTGCCAGCAGCTCGTCCCGACTGCGCAGACAAGAGACCCAGTACTTC
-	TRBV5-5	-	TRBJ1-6	CASSLSRESSYNSPLHF	TGTGCCAGCAGCTTGTCACGGGAGAGCTCCTATAATTCACCCCTCCACTTT
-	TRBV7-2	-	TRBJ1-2	CASSLVRGGVDGYTF	TGTGCCAGCAGCTTAGTTCGAGGAGGGGTAGATGGCTACACCTTC
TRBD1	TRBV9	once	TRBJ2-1	CASSVASQGVEQFF	TGTGCCAGCAGCGTAGCTAGCCAGGGGGTTGAGCAGTTCTTC
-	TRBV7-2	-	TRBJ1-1	CASSLALENTEAFF	TGTGCCAGCAGCTTAGCGCTAGAGAACACTGAAGCTTTCTTT
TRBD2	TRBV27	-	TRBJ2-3	CASSLSGGAADTQYF	TGTGCCAGCAGTTTATCCGGGGGGGCAGCCGATACGCAGTATTTT
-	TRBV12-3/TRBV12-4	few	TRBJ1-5	CASSAAGRQPQHF	TGTGCCAGCAGTGCGGCGGGGCGCCAGCCCCAGCATTTT
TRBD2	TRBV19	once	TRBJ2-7	CASSIDTSGTSYEQYF	TGTGCCAGTAGTATAGATACTAGCGGGACCTCCTACGAGCAGTACTTC
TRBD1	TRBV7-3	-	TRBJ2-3	CASSLGTGIENTQYF	TGTGCCAGCAGCTTGGGGACAGGGATAGAAAATACGCAGTATTTT
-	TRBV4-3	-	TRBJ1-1	CASSRQAGPNTEAFF	TGCGCCAGCAGCCGACAGGCAGGACCGAACACTGAAGCTTTCTTT